The clone carrying this T cell receptor (beta chain) was seen once. What it recognizes is unknown. Using immunoSEQ multiplex PCR, the repertoire was profiled, and TCRdb retains in-frame clones only, with some absent. The table includes roughly 590,000 clones, roughly 95% detected once. The CDR3 is made up of 16 amino acids. CDR1 is LGHNA, CDR2 YNFKEQ, per germline. Trimming cost V 5 bases and J 7 bases; bases outside gene matches: 5. The data belong to a study of shared clonotypes between healthy human individuals. CD45RO negativity and positive selection for CCR7 defined naive CD8 cells, a population that excluded terminally differentiated effector memory CD45RA+ cells. Overall study findings and caveats: The study found lower generation probabilities in non-shared clonotypes than in those shared by all four donors. Researchers sampled only blood; tissue repertoires likely differ.

This chain uses TRBV4-2 with TRBJ2-1; 16 nucleotides agree with TRBD2. Sequencing was performed on naive CD8+ T cells sorted from blood. The source of this sequence is a woman aged 30 to 39 in good health. The CDR3 spells CASSSGLAGGWNEQFF. The CDR3 coding sequence is TGTGCCAGCAGCTCGGGACTAGCGGGAGGGTGGAATGAGCAGTTCTTC.